The text below deals with one T cell receptor beta chain. Its antigen is still unknown. This entry belongs to a study of monozygotic twins with inflammatory bowel disease. Whole-study findings and limits: Healthy co-twins, by inverse Simpson, had higher TCRbeta diversity than their siblings with IBD.

In preparing each TCR library, about 3.5 ug of total RNA was used. Addition of UMIs with a 6-nucleotide sample barcode was achieved by template switching. TCRdb re-called the 5' RACE reads, yielding one record per CDR3 amino acid sequence without DNA. In all, the sample yields roughly 300,000 distinct CDR3 sequences. The CDR3 spans 15 residues. Sequenced input: blood. The V gene is TRBV12-3 or TRBV12-4, the J gene TRBJ2-3; TCRdb indicates TRBD2, and absent DNA this call remains unverified. This TCR came from a human donor with ulcerative colitis or Crohn's disease, or a healthy co-twin of an affected twin (not recorded which). CDR3 amino acids: CASSSQAGFTDTQYF.